The rows below give T cell receptor beta chains drawn from one sample of a study of memory CD4+ T cells and cytomegalovirus serostatus. Sequencing used immunoSEQ multiplex PCR; TCRdb keeps in-frame clones, though not all of them. The sample contains approximately 46,000 clones, roughly 80% of which appear only once. The sequencing sample was made of memory CD4+ T cells from blood. These TCRs come from an adult in good health and CMV-seronegative. Each CDR3 is given with its conserved first and last residue. Fields, in order: J gene, clone size, V gene, D gene, CDR3 DNA, CDR3 protein. The D gene is left open where the match is weak. Where a row states a size, it is once, few, many or the class of an expanded clone; other rows omit it.

J gene: TRBJ1-2; clone size: .; V gene: TRBV28; D gene: TRBD1; CDR3 DNA: TGTGCCAGCACCTCCGGGACAGGGGATCCCTATGGCTACACCTTC; CDR3 protein: CASTSGTGDPYGYTF
J gene: TRBJ2-4; clone size: .; V gene: TRBV30; D gene: .; CDR3 DNA: TGTGCCTGGAGTCTACAGGGGATTTCCTTCGGGGGCATTCAGTACTTC; CDR3 protein: CAWSLQGISFGGIQYF
J gene: TRBJ2-2; clone size: .; V gene: TRBV7-9; D gene: TRBD1; CDR3 DNA: TGTGCCAGCAGCTTAGGCCCCAGGGGGCGAAACACCGGGGAGCTGTTTTTT; CDR3 protein: CASSLGPRGRNTGELFF
J gene: TRBJ2-3; clone size: .; V gene: TRBV9; D gene: TRBD1; CDR3 DNA: TGTGCCAGCAGCACAGACCAAGACAGGGGTAGCACAGATACGCAGTATTTT; CDR3 protein: CASSTDQDRGSTDTQYF
J gene: TRBJ1-3; clone size: .; V gene: TRBV2; D gene: .; CDR3 DNA: TGTGCCAGCAGTTTACTCGACAGGTCGAGCTCTGGAAACACCATATATTTT; CDR3 protein: CASSLLDRSSSGNTIYF
J gene: TRBJ1-1; clone size: few; V gene: TRBV2; D gene: TRBD1; CDR3 DNA: TGTGCCAGCAGAGACCAGGGGGCCCCCCTGAACACTGAAGCTTTCTTT; CDR3 protein: CASRDQGAPLNTEAFF
J gene: TRBJ1-2; clone size: .; V gene: TRBV7-9; D gene: .; CDR3 DNA: TGTGCCAGCAGCTTCGGCAGGAACTATGGCTACACCTTC; CDR3 protein: CASSFGRNYGYTF
J gene: TRBJ2-7; clone size: .; V gene: TRBV7-2; D gene: .; CDR3 DNA: TGTGCCAGCAGCTTAGCGAGCCTTGACTACGAGCAGTACTTC; CDR3 protein: CASSLASLDYEQYF
J gene: TRBJ2-5; clone size: .; V gene: TRBV7-2; D gene: .; CDR3 DNA: TGTGCCAGCAGCTTAGGCGGAACCCAGTACTTC; CDR3 protein: CASSLGGTQYF
J gene: TRBJ2-5; clone size: .; V gene: TRBV7-7; D gene: TRBD1; CDR3 DNA: TGTGCCAGCAGCCTCCAGGGGACAGGGGGCCATGAGACCCAGTACTTC; CDR3 protein: CASSLQGTGGHETQYF
J gene: TRBJ2-3; clone size: .; V gene: TRBV4-2; D gene: TRBD2; CDR3 DNA: TGTGCCAGCAGCTACGTAGCGGGGGGGCCGAACACAGATACGCAGTATTTT; CDR3 protein: CASSYVAGGPNTDTQYF
J gene: TRBJ1-2; clone size: .; V gene: TRBV4-3; D gene: TRBD1; CDR3 DNA: TGCGCCAGCAGCCAAGATGGAGGGGGCGGTCCCTATGGCTACACCTTC; CDR3 protein: CASSQDGGGGPYGYTF
J gene: TRBJ2-4; clone size: few; V gene: TRBV6-5; D gene: .; CDR3 DNA: TGTGCCAGCAGTCCCAGCGGGACAGGTCGAATTCAGTACTTC; CDR3 protein: CASSPSGTGRIQYF
J gene: TRBJ2-3; clone size: .; V gene: TRBV7-2; D gene: TRBD2; CDR3 DNA: TGTGCCAGCATTCGCGGGGGAACAGATACGCAGTATTTT; CDR3 protein: CASIRGGTDTQYF
J gene: TRBJ2-5; clone size: .; V gene: TRBV7-7; D gene: .; CDR3 DNA: TGTGCTAGCAGCCCTGTTTCGGGGGAGACCCAGTACTTC; CDR3 protein: CASSPVSGETQYF
J gene: TRBJ2-1; clone size: .; V gene: TRBV7-3; D gene: TRBD2; CDR3 DNA: TGTGCCAGCAGCTTAAACCCCTATAAGCGGGGGGCAAGGCCCCTCGATGAGCAGTTCTTC; CDR3 protein: CASSLNPYKRGARPLDEQFF
J gene: TRBJ2-1; clone size: .; V gene: TRBV19; D gene: .; CDR3 DNA: TGTGCCAGTAGTACCCCAGGGGCCAATGAGCAGTTCTTC; CDR3 protein: CASSTPGANEQFF
J gene: TRBJ2-7; clone size: .; V gene: TRBV7-9; D gene: .; CDR3 DNA: TGTGCCAGCAGCCGCGACAAAAAATCCTACGAGCAGTACTTC; CDR3 protein: CASSRDKKSYEQYF